The 27 T cell receptor beta chains presented below share a single source sample, sequenced in a study of human T cells and chemical hapten exposure. TCRdb redid the calling of the 5' RACE reads with MiXCR, one entry per CDR3 protein. The sample lists under 150,000 distinct CDR3 sequences; roughly a fifth were seen once. Unseparated into fractions, whole blood served as the source from which total RNA was extracted. These receptors were obtained from a human donor in good health.

There are many counts of this clonotype. This chain links TRBV6-5 with TRBJ1-2; the match to TRBD1 covers 8 bases. Looked up from germline, CDR1 is MNHEY and CDR2 is SVGAGI. V lost 7 bases to trimming and J lost 4 bases; unmatched junction nucleotides: 11. The CDR3 is 15 amino acids. The CDR3 DNA sequence: TGTGCCAGCACCCGCCCCTCGACAGGGGTCTATGGCTACACCTTC. Amino acid sequence: CASTRPSTGVYGYTF.

V is TRBV5-5 and J is TRBJ2-6; a possible D gene is TRBD1 (6 bases). The germline CDR1 and CDR2 sequences are SGHKS and YYEKEE (reference sequence). The CDR3 runs to 16 residues. Between the trimmed V and J ends, which lost 4 bases and 2 bases, there was a span of 13 bases. This CDR3 reads CASSPTPGAGANVLTF. CDR3 DNA sequence: TGTGCCAGCAGCCCGACCCCAGGGGCTGGGGCCAACGTCCTGACTTTC.

This clonotype was picked up a small number of times. The CDR3 nucleotides are TGTGCCAGCAGTTACGGGCCGACAGGGCCCTCTGGAAACACCATATATTTT. It codes for CASSYGPTGPSGNTIYF. This sequence joins TRBV6-5 and TRBJ1-3; TRBD1 matches at 7 bases. The length of the CDR3 is 17 residues. Germline loops: CDR1 MNHEY, CDR2 SVGAGI. The J segment lost 0 bases and the V segment lost 2 bases, leaving 7 bases of the junction unmatched.

The V call is TRBV9, the J call TRBJ1-3; TRBD1 matches at 8 bases. V was clipped by 0 bases and J by 1 base; unmatched bases: 3. There are 16 residues in the CDR3. Per germline, CDR1 SGDLS and CDR2 YYNGEE. This CDR3 reads CASSVAGGSSGNTIYF. The CDR3 bases are TGTGCCAGCAGCGTAGCAGGGGGCTCTTCTGGAAACACCATATATTTT.

The chain has TRBV6-1 and TRBJ2-7; D ambiguous. Germline V CDR1 and CDR2: MNHNS, SASEGT. Between the trimmed V and J ends, which lost 6 bases and 4 bases, there was a span of 10 bases. CDR3 length: 12 residues. CDR3 sequence (DNA): TGTGCCAGCAGGGGGTTACGGTACGAGCAGTACTTC. This gives the protein CASRGLRYEQYF.

The V gene is TRBV28, the J gene TRBJ2-4; D possibly corresponds to TRBD1 (6 bases). Germline V gene data show CDR1 as MDHEN and CDR2 as SYDVKM. The CDR3 loop spans 18 amino acids. Trimming took 1 base from V and 1 from J, leaving 17 bases between them. The CDR3 is CASSLSPLGGWAKNIQYF. The CDR3 DNA reads TGTGCCAGCAGTTTATCGCCCCTAGGGGGATGGGCCAAAAACATTCAGTACTTC.

CDR3 in DNA: TGTGCCAGCAAAGTCGGGGGACCCTCCTACAATGAGCAGTTCTTC. Protein: CASKVGGPSYNEQFF. The chain carries TRBV2 and TRBJ2-1, with D possibly matching TRBD2 (6 bases). Trimming left V 7 bases short and J 0 bases short, with 13 bases between. This CDR3 is 15 amino acids long. Germline values: CDR1 SNHLY, CDR2 FYNNEI.

This clonotype was recorded a few times. The V and J genes are TRBV27 and TRBJ2-5, with 7 bases that match TRBD2. Germline V gene lookup returns CDR1 MNHEY and CDR2 SMNVEV (reference sequence). The CDR3 consists of 19 residues. Losses at the gene ends were 1 base for V and 2 bases for J; bases not matched to a gene: 16. CDR3: CASSLYFPSRTRGQETQYF. The CDR3 DNA reads TGTGCCAGCAGTTTATATTTCCCCTCCAGGACTAGAGGGCAAGAGACCCAGTACTTC.

This clonotype appeared many times. The genes are TRBV5-1 and TRBJ2-5; TRBD1 agrees at 9 bases. Germline CDR1 and CDR2: SGHRS and YFSETQ. The CDR3 is 16 amino acids. V shed 4 bases, J shed 4 bases, and the junction held 11 bases outside the gene matches. CDR3 amino acids: CASSPDWTGAGETQYF. CDR3 nucleotide sequence: TGCGCCAGCAGCCCTGACTGGACAGGGGCTGGAGAGACCCAGTACTTC. The full variable domain, rest sourced from reference TRBV5-1 and TRBJ2-5, is KAGVTQTPRYLIKTRGQQVTLSCSPISGHRSVSWYQQTPGQGLQFLFEYFSETQRNKGNFPGRFSGRQFSNSRSEMNVSTLELGDSALYLCASSPDWTGAGETQYFGPGTRLLVL.

The table lists this clonotype with a few counts. This chain links TRBV28 with TRBJ1-5, with a tentative D call TRBD1 (6 bases). CDR3 length equals 13 residues. With 6 bases removed from V and 4 bases from J, the gap between germline ends came to 10 bases. CDR1 is MDHEN, CDR2 SYDVKM, per germline. The CDR3 loop reads CASSQGPNQPQHF. CDR3 bases: TGTGCCAGCAGCCAGGGGCCTAATCAGCCCCAGCATTTT.

This clonotype was detected only a few times. The rearrangement links TRBV12-3 or TRBV12-4 to TRBJ1-2; a weak D match, TRBD1 (5 bases). V was pared by 3 bases and J by 3 bases, with 14 bases between. The CDR3 runs 15 residues. In DNA, the CDR3 is TGTGCCAGCAGTTTTTTGGTGGGGGGATACTATGGCTACACCTTC. This encodes CASSFLVGGYYGYTF.

There are a few counts of this clonotype. The CDR3 bases are TGTGCCATCAGTGTATTGGGACAGGATAATTCACCCCTCCACTTT. Amino acid sequence: CAISVLGQDNSPLHF. J is TRBJ1-6 and V is TRBV10-3; TRBD1 agrees at 8 bases. This CDR3 region has 15 residues. CDR1 is ENHRY and CDR2 is SYGVKD in the germline V gene. V lost 4 bases to trimming and J lost 5 bases; unmatched junction nucleotides: 4.

This clonotype occurred a few times. The chain joins TRBV7-3 to TRBJ2-7; D tentatively fits TRBD1 or TRBD2 (5 bases each). Trimming stripped 5 bases from V and 0 bases from J, with 14 bases between. Germline CDR1 is SGHTA and CDR2 is FQGTGA. This CDR3 comprises 15 residues. DNA of the CDR3: TGTGCCAGCAGCCCCTCCGGGACGGGCTCCTACGAGCAGTACTTC. Encoded protein: CASSPSGTGSYEQYF.

This clonotype was found a few times. This chain links TRBV28 with TRBJ2-3; D is possibly TRBD2 (5 bases). Trimming stripped 8 bases from V and 3 bases from J, with 9 bases between. From germline, CDR1 is MDHEN and CDR2 SYDVKM. The CDR3 length is 12 residues. The CDR3 sequence is CASGRPTDTQYF. DNA for the CDR3: TGTGCCAGCGGGAGACCAACAGATACGCAGTATTTT.

The gene calls are TRBV5-1 and TRBJ2-7, with D unclear. The V gene's germline CDR1 is SGHRS and CDR2 YFSETQ. The CDR3 is 13 residues long. With 0 bases removed from V and 4 bases from J, the gap between germline ends came to 8 bases. Here the CDR3 reads CASSLASQYEQYF. In DNA, the CDR3 is TGCGCCAGCAGCTTGGCGAGTCAGTACGAGCAGTACTTC.

The V and J genes are TRBV4-1 and TRBJ1-6, with D perhaps matching TRBD1 (5 bases). The CDR3 totals 15 residues. Trimming took 0 bases from V and 5 from J, leaving 8 bases between them. Germline CDR1 is MGHRA and CDR2 is YSYEKL. CDR3 nucleotide sequence: TGCGCCAGCAGCCAAGAACAGGTCGATAATTCACCCCTCCACTTT. This sequence encodes CASSQEQVDNSPLHF.

This chain joins TRBV9 and TRBJ2-2; 9 bases map to TRBD1. Germline loops: CDR1 SGDLS, CDR2 YYNGEE. J gave up 6 bases and V 3 bases, and 9 bases lay outside the gene matches. This CDR3 has 16 amino acids. The CDR3 here is CASSATGGPPAGELFF. The CDR3 nucleotides read TGTGCCAGCAGCGCCACAGGGGGCCCACCGGCCGGGGAGCTGTTTTTT.

This clonotype was observed a few times. This chain connects TRBV12-3 or TRBV12-4 to TRBJ2-7, with 10 bases aligning to TRBD1. The CDR3 loop spans 16 amino acids. V lost 0 bases to trimming and J lost 4 bases; unmatched junction nucleotides: 6. For the CDR3, the DNA is TGTGCCAGCAGTTTAGCGATTGGGACAGGGGATTACGAGCAGTACTTC. This gives the protein CASSLAIGTGDYEQYF.

This clonotype was detected a few times. The V call is TRBV4-1, the J call TRBJ1-2; D not resolved. The V and J ends lost 2 bases and 6 bases respectively, with 13 bases between them. This CDR3 region has 14 residues. The germline gives CDR1 MGHRA, CDR2 YSYEKL. CDR3 in DNA: TGCGCCAGCAGCCAAATGCCAACTTCTCATGGCTACACCTTC. Protein product: CASSQMPTSHGYTF.

J is TRBJ2-3 and V is TRBV6-1; perhaps D is TRBD1 or TRBD2 (7 bases each). Trimming shortened V by 6 bases and J by 0 bases, and 16 bases separated the two germline ends. Germline V gene lookup returns CDR1 MNHNS and CDR2 SASEGT. This CDR3 has 16 amino acids. The CDR3 is CASSHSGTVSTDTQYF. In DNA form, the CDR3 reads TGTGCCAGCAGCCACAGCGGGACAGTCAGCACAGATACGCAGTATTTT.

Only a few counts were recorded for this clonotype. The chain has TRBV4-1 and TRBJ2-7; 8 nucleotides agree with TRBD2. After removal of 2 bases from V and 3 bases from J, the junction contained 0 bases not matched to a gene. The CDR3 has 13 amino acids. Germline lookup yields CDR1 MGHRA and CDR2 YSYEKL. CDR3 residues: CASSQSGGYEQYF. The CDR3, as DNA: TGCGCCAGCAGCCAAAGCGGGGGCTACGAGCAGTACTTC.

This clonotype was seen just once. J is TRBJ2-3 and V is TRBV20-1; possibly TRBD1 or TRBD2 for D (5 bases each). Germline-derived CDR1 and CDR2 are DFQATT and SNEGSKA (reference sequence). This CDR3 comprises 15 residues. V was clipped by 1 base and J by 2 bases, with 13 bases between them. CDR3 nucleotides: TGCAGTGCTAGAGTTGGGGGTCGTTCCACAGATACGCAGTATTTT. This sequence encodes CSARVGGRSTDTQYF.

By its share, this clonotype is medium-sized (0.01 to 0.1%). The chain's CDR3 is CSVERDSETQYF. The CDR3 nucleotides are TGCAGCGTTGAAAGAGACTCAGAGACCCAGTACTTC. The V and J genes are TRBV29-1 and TRBJ2-5; no reliable D call. V was cut by 2 bases and J by 4 bases, with 8 bases left in between. Germline values: CDR1 SQVTM, CDR2 ANQGSEA. The CDR3 spans 12 residues.

The chain is built from TRBV5-1 and TRBJ1-6, with D unclear. Germline assignment: CDR1 SGHRS and CDR2 YFSETQ. The CDR3 runs 14 residues. V lost 0 bases, J lost 10 bases, and 11 bases lay in between. The CDR3 loop is CASSLGLPDSPLHF. DNA of the CDR3: TGCGCCAGCAGCTTGGGGTTACCCGACTCACCCCTCCACTTT.

DNA for the CDR3: TGCGCCAGCAGCCGCGTCCCGGGACAGGTTTACAATGAGCAGTTCTTC. Translating gives CASSRVPGQVYNEQFF. The V call is TRBV4-1, the J call TRBJ2-1, with 8 bases lining up with TRBD1. Germline V lookup: CDR1 MGHRA, CDR2 YSYEKL. J lost 4 bases, V lost 4 bases, and 9 bases had no gene match. There are 16 residues in the CDR3.

V usage is TRBV27 and J usage is TRBJ2-4; 11 bases align to TRBD2. V gave up 4 bases and J gave up 7 bases; unmatched junction bases: 9. Per germline, CDR1 MNHEY and CDR2 SMNVEV (reference sequence). This CDR3 is 16 amino acids long. The CDR3 DNA reads as TGTGCCAGCAGTTCCCTGACTAGCGGGATAAATAACATTCAGTACTTC. Translated: CASSSLTSGINNIQYF.

This clonotype turned up a few times. This chain links TRBV11-2 with TRBJ1-5, with 7 bases aligning to TRBD1. In germline, CDR1 is SGHAT, CDR2 FQNNGV. V was clipped by 2 bases and J by 7 bases; unmatched bases: 8. The CDR3 runs to 15 residues. The CDR3 region is CASSLWTGRGQPQHF. The CDR3 DNA follows: TGTGCCAGCAGCTTATGGACAGGCCGCGGCCAGCCCCAGCATTTT.